This section outlines one TCR beta chain sequence together with its context. The PCR was carried out with 60 Vbeta primers and 13 Jbeta primers. Profiled with immunoSEQ multiplex PCR; TCRdb holds only in-frame clones, not every one. The data contain about 170,000 clones, about four fifths of them singletons. This sample was taken from a study of cytomegalovirus exposure and HLA in healthy donors. J was trimmed by 1 base and V by 4 bases; bases with no gene match: 19. The CDR3 has 20 residues. Germline-derived CDR1 and CDR2 are MDHEN and SYDVKM. Sequenced sample: PBMCs. The chain links TRBV28 to TRBJ1-2; the match to TRBD1 covers 9 bases. This clonotype was sampled from a young woman in good health and CMV-seronegative. CDR3 sequence (DNA): TGTGCCAGCAGTTCACGCATCGCTTTCCCCGGGACAGGGATTAACTATGGCTACACCTTC. Translated: CASSSRIAFPGTGINYGYTF.